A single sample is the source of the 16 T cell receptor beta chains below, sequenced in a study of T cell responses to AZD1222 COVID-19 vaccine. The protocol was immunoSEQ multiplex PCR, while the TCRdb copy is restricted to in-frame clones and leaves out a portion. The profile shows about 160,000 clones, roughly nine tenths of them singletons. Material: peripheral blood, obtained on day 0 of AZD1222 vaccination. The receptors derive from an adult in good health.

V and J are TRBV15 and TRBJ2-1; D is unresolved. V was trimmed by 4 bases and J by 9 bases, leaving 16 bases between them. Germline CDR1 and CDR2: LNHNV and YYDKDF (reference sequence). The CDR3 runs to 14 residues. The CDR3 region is CATSTGSTVSEQFF. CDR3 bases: TGTGCCACCAGCACCGGATCCACGGTTTCTGAGCAGTTCTTC.

The CDR3 nucleotides read TGTGCCAGCAGTCTTCAAGGGGGGGTCCAGTACTTC. This encodes CASSLQGGVQYF. This rearrangement joins TRBV6-5 to TRBJ2-7, with D perhaps TRBD2 (7 bases). The germline V gene has CDR1 MNHEY and CDR2 SVGAGI. The CDR3 contains 12 residues. V lost 5 bases and J 10 bases, leaving 15 bases between the germline ends.

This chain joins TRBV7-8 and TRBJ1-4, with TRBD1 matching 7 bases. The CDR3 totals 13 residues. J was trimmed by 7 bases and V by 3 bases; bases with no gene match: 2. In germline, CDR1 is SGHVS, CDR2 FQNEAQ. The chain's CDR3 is CASSFDRVEKLFF. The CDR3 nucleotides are TGTGCCAGCAGCTTCGACAGGGTTGAAAAACTGTTTTTT.

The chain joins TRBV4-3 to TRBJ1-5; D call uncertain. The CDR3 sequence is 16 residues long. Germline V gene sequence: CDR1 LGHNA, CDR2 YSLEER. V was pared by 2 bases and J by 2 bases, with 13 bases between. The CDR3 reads CASSQSVPRGNQPQHF. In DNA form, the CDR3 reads TGCGCCAGCAGCCAAAGTGTGCCGCGGGGCAATCAGCCCCAGCATTTT.

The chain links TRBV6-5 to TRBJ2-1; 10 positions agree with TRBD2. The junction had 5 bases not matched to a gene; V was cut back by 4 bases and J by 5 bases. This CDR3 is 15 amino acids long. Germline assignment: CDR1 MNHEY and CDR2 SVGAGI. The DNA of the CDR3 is TGTGCCAGCAGTTTACTAGCGGGACTGCACAATGAGCAGTTCTTC. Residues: CASSLLAGLHNEQFF.

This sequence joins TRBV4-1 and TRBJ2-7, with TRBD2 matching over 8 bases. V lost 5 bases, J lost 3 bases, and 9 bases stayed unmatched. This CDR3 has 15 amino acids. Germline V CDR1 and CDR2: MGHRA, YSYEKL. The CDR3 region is CASSDPPSGSYEQYF. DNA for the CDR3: TGCGCCAGCAGCGATCCTCCAAGCGGGAGCTACGAGCAGTACTTC.

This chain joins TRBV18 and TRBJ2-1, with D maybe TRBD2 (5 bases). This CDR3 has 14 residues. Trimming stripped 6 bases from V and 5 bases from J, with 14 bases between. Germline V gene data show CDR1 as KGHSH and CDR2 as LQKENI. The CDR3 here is CASSERRLNNEQFF. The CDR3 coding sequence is TGTGCCAGCTCTGAGCGGCGATTAAACAATGAGCAGTTCTTC.

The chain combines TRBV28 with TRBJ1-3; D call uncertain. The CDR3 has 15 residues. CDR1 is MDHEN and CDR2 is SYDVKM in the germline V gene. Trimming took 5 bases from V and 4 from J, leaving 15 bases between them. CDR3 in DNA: TGTGCCAGCAGTCTCATAGGAGCTTCGGGAAACACCATATATTTT. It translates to CASSLIGASGNTIYF.

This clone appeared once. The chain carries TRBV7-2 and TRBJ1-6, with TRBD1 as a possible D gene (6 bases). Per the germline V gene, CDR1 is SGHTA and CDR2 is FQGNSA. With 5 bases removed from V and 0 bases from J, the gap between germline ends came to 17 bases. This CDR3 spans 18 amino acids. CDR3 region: CASSPRPGASSYNSPLHF. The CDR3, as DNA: TGTGCCAGCAGCCCACGGCCAGGGGCCAGCTCCTATAATTCACCCCTCCACTTT.

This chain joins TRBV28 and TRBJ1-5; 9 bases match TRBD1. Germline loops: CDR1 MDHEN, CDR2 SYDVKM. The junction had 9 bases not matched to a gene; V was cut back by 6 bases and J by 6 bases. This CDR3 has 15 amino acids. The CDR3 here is CASRRGQGGFQPQHF. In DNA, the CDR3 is TGTGCCAGCAGGAGGGGACAGGGAGGTTTTCAGCCCCAGCATTTT.

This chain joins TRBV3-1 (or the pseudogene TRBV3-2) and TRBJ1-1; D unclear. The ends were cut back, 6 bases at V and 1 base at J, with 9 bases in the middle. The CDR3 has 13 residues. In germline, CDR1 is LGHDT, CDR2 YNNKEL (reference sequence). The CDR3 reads CASSRKPNTEAFF. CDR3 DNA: TGTGCCAGCAGTCGCAAGCCGAACACTGAAGCTTTCTTT.

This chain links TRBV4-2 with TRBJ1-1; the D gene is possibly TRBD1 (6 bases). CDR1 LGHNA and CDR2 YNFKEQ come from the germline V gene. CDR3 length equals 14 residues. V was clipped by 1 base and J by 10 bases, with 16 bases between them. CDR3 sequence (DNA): TGTGCCAGCAGCCAAGGGATGATACAGGGCGGAGCTTTCTTT. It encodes CASSQGMIQGGAFF.

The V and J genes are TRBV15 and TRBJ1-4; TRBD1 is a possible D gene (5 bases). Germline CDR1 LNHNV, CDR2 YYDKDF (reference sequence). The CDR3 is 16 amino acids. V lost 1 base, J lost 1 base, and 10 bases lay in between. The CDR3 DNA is TGTGCCACCAGCAGAGTCACAGGCCGAACTAATGAAAAACTGTTTTTT. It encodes CATSRVTGRTNEKLFF.

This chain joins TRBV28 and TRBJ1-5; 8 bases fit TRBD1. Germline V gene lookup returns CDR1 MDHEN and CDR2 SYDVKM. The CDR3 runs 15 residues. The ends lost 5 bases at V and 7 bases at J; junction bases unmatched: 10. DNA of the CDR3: TGTGCCAGCAGTCTCTCGCAGACAGGGGACCAGCCCCAGCATTTT. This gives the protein CASSLSQTGDQPQHF.

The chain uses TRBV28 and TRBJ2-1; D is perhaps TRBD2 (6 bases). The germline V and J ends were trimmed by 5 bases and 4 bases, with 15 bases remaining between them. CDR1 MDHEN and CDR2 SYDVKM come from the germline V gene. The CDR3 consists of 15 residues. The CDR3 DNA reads TGTGCCAGCAGTCCCCGGACTGGGAGGTACAATGAGCAGTTCTTC. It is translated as CASSPRTGRYNEQFF.

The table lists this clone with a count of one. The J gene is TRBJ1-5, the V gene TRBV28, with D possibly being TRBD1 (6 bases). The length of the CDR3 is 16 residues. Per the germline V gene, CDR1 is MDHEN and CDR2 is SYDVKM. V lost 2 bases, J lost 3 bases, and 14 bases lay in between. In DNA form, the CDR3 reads TGTGCCAGCAGTTTAGGCGGGGGGCGCATCAATCAGCCCCAGCATTTT. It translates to CASSLGGGRINQPQHF.